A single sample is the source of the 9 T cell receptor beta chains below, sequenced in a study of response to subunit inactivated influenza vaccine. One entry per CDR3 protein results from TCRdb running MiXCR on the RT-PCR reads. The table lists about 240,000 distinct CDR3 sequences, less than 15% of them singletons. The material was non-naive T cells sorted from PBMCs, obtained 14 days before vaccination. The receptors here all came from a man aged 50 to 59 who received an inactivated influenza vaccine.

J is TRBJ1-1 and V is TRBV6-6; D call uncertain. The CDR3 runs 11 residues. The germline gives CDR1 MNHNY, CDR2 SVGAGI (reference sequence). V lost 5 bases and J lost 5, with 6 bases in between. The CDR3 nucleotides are TGTGCCAGCAGTCCCGAAACTGAAGCTTTCTTT. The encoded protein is CASSPETEAFF.

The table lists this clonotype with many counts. The CDR3 coding sequence is TGTGCCACCAGTGATGGCGGGGGCCCCGGGGAGCTGTTTTTT. Translation: CATSDGGGPGELFF. V usage is TRBV24-1 and J usage is TRBJ2-2, with D tentatively TRBD2 (7 bases). Germline V gives CDR1 KGHDR, CDR2 SFDVKD. Trimming left V 3 bases short and J 6 bases short, with 10 bases between. CDR3 length: 14 amino acids.

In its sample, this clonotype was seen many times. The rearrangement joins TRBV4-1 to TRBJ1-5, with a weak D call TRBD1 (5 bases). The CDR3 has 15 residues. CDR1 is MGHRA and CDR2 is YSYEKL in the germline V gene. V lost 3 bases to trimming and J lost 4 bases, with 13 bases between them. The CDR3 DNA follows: TGCGCCAGCAGCCAGAGGACACAATCGAATCAGCCCCAGCATTTT. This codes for CASSQRTQSNQPQHF.

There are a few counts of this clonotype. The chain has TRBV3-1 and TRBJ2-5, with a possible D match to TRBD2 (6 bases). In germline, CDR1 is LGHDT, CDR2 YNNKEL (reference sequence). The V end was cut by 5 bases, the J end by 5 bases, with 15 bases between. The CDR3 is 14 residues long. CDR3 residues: CASSTSLGVETQYF. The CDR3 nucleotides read TGTGCCAGCAGCACTAGCTTGGGTGTGGAGACCCAGTACTTC.

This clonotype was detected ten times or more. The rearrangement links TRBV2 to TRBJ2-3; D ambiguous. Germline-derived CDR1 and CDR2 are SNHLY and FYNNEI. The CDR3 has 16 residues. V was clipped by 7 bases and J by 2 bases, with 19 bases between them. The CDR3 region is CASKNGHPINTDTQYF. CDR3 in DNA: TGTGCCAGCAAGAACGGCCACCCAATCAACACAGATACGCAGTATTTT.

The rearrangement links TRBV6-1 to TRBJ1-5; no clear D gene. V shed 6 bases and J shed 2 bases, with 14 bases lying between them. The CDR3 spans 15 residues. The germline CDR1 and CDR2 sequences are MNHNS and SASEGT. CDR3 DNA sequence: TGTGCCAGCAGCAGCTTAGGAAGCGGCAATCAGCCCCAGCATTTT. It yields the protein CASSSLGSGNQPQHF.

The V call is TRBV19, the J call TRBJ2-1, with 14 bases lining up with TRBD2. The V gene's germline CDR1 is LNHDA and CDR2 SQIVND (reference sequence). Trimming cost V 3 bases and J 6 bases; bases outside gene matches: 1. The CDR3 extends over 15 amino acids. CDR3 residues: CASSIGTSGGNEQFF. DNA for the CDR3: TGTGCCAGTAGTATTGGGACTAGCGGGGGCAATGAGCAGTTCTTC.

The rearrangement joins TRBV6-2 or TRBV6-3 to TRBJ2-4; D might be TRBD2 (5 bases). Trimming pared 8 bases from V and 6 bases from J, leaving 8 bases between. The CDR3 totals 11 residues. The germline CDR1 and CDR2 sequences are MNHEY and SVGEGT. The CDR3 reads CASARGNIQYF. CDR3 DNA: TGTGCCAGCGCCCGGGGAAACATTCAGTACTTC.

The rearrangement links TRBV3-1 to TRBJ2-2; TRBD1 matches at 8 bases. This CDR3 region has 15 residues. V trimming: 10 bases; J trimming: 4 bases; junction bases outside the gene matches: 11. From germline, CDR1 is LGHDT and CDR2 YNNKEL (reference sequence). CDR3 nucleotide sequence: TGTGCCACCACCCAAGTGACAGGGGCCACCGGGGAGCTGTTTTTT. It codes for CATTQVTGATGELFF.